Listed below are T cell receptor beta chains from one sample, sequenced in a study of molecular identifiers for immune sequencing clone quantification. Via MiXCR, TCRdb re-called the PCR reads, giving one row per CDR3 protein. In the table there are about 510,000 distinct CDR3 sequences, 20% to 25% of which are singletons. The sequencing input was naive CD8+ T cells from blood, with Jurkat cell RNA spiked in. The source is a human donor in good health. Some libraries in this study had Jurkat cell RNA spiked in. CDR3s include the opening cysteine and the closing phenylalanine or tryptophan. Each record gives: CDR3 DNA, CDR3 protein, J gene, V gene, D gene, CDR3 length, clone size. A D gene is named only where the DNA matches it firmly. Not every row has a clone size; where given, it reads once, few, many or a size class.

CDR3 DNA: TGTGCCAGCAGCTTGGTAGCGAGCGGGGGCCCAGATACGCAGTATTTT
CDR3 protein: CASSLVASGGPDTQYF
J gene: TRBJ2-3
V gene: TRBV5-6
D gene: TRBD2
CDR3 length: 16
clone size: many

CDR3 DNA: TGTGCCAGCGACAACATGGGAGAGACCCAGCACTTC
CDR3 protein: CASDNMGETQHF
J gene: TRBJ2-5
V gene: TRBV6-2/TRBV6-3
D gene: NA
CDR3 length: 12
clone size: NA

CDR3 DNA: TGTGCCAGCAGGATCTCACAGGGGGCTGGAACTGAAGCTTTCTTT
CDR3 protein: CASRISQGAGTEAFF
J gene: TRBJ1-1
V gene: TRBV6-5
D gene: TRBD1
CDR3 length: 15
clone size: many

CDR3 DNA: TGCAGTGCTAGAGAGTTGATAGATACGCAGTATTTT
CDR3 protein: CSARELIDTQYF
J gene: TRBJ2-3
V gene: TRBV20-1
D gene: NA
CDR3 length: 12
clone size: many

CDR3 DNA: TGTGCCAGCCGGAAGGTCCAAGAGACCCAGTACTTC
CDR3 protein: CASRKVQETQYF
J gene: TRBJ2-5
V gene: TRBV2
D gene: NA
CDR3 length: 12
clone size: many

CDR3 DNA: TGTGCCAGCAGGAGTAGGTCCACAGATACGCAGTATTTT
CDR3 protein: CASRSRSTDTQYF
J gene: TRBJ2-3
V gene: TRBV28
D gene: NA
CDR3 length: 13
clone size: many

CDR3 DNA: TGCGCCAGCAGCCACCGAGTGTCGGGAGGGTTGGCGGCAGCTGCTGAAGCTTTCTTT
CDR3 protein: CASSHRVSGGLAAAAEAFF
J gene: TRBJ1-1
V gene: TRBV4-3
D gene: NA
CDR3 length: 19
clone size: NA

CDR3 DNA: TGCGCCAGCAGCCAAGAGCCCAGTACGGGAGGCAATCAGCCCCAGCATTTT
CDR3 protein: CASSQEPSTGGNQPQHF
J gene: TRBJ1-5
V gene: TRBV4-3
D gene: NA
CDR3 length: 17
clone size: few

CDR3 DNA: TGTGCCAGCAGCCGGGACTCCACCACCTACGAGCAGTACTTC
CDR3 protein: CASSRDSTTYEQYF
J gene: TRBJ2-7
V gene: TRBV14
D gene: NA
CDR3 length: 14
clone size: many

CDR3 DNA: TGTGCCAGTAGTATAGTCCTTGGGACAGGGGACGAGCAGTACTTC
CDR3 protein: CASSIVLGTGDEQYF
J gene: TRBJ2-7
V gene: TRBV19
D gene: TRBD1
CDR3 length: 15
clone size: many

CDR3 DNA: TGTGCAGCGGCGGGGGGGTCCGGGGAGCTGTTTTTT
CDR3 protein: CAAAGGSGELFF
J gene: TRBJ2-2
V gene: TRBV27
D gene: TRBD2
CDR3 length: 12
clone size: few

CDR3 DNA: TGTGCCAGCAGCTCACGGTGGGGAATCTACGAGCAGTACTTC
CDR3 protein: CASSSRWGIYEQYF
J gene: TRBJ2-7
V gene: TRBV5-6
D gene: NA
CDR3 length: 14
clone size: few

CDR3 DNA: TGCGCCGGCAGCGGAACGGGACTAGCGGGGGACCACGGAGGGCAAGAGACCCAGTACTTC
CDR3 protein: CAGSGTGLAGDHGGQETQYF
J gene: TRBJ2-5
V gene: TRBV4-1
D gene: TRBD2
CDR3 length: 20
clone size: NA

CDR3 DNA: TGTGCCAGCAGTATGACCGGGACAGGGTCCTACGAGCAGTACTTC
CDR3 protein: CASSMTGTGSYEQYF
J gene: TRBJ2-7
V gene: TRBV12-3/TRBV12-4
D gene: TRBD1
CDR3 length: 15
clone size: many

CDR3 DNA: TGCGCCAGCAGCCAGATGAGCGGGACAGAGACCCAGTACTTC
CDR3 protein: CASSQMSGTETQYF
J gene: TRBJ2-5
V gene: TRBV4-3
D gene: TRBD2
CDR3 length: 14
clone size: NA

CDR3 DNA: TGTGCCAGCAGGGCTCTTCTTGGCAATCAGCCCCAGCATTTT
CDR3 protein: CASRALLGNQPQHF
J gene: TRBJ1-5
V gene: TRBV28
D gene: NA
CDR3 length: 14
clone size: many

CDR3 DNA: TGTGCCAGCAGCTTGTGGGCAGAGCCGGAGACCCAGTACTTC
CDR3 protein: CASSLWAEPETQYF
J gene: TRBJ2-5
V gene: TRBV5-4
D gene: NA
CDR3 length: 14
clone size: many

CDR3 DNA: TGTGCCAGCAGTTACATGGGGGGCGCGTACACCGGGGAGCTGTTTTTT
CDR3 protein: CASSYMGGAYTGELFF
J gene: TRBJ2-2
V gene: TRBV6-5
D gene: NA
CDR3 length: 16
clone size: few

CDR3 DNA: TGTGCCAGCAGCTTAGTGGGGGTGTGGCAGTTCTTC
CDR3 protein: CASSLVGVWQFF
J gene: TRBJ2-1
V gene: TRBV11-2
D gene: NA
CDR3 length: 12
clone size: many

CDR3 DNA: TGTGCCAGCAGCTCCACGGGACTAAAGTACGAGCAGTACTTC
CDR3 protein: CASSSTGLKYEQYF
J gene: TRBJ2-7
V gene: TRBV5-3
D gene: TRBD2
CDR3 length: 14
clone size: NA

CDR3 DNA: TGCGCCAGCAGCCAAGATAGGGGGCGGGCTGGGGCCAACGTCCTGACTTTC
CDR3 protein: CASSQDRGRAGANVLTF
J gene: TRBJ2-6
V gene: TRBV4-3
D gene: TRBD1
CDR3 length: 17
clone size: many

CDR3 DNA: TGCAGTGCTTCAATAGACAGTCAAGAGACCCAGTACTTC
CDR3 protein: CSASIDSQETQYF
J gene: TRBJ2-5
V gene: TRBV20-1
D gene: NA
CDR3 length: 13
clone size: NA

CDR3 DNA: TGTGCCAGCAGCCGCCTGGACAGGGCCTACGAGCAGTACTTC
CDR3 protein: CASSRLDRAYEQYF
J gene: TRBJ2-7
V gene: TRBV6-2/TRBV6-3
D gene: TRBD1
CDR3 length: 14
clone size: few

CDR3 DNA: TGTGCCAGCAGCTTATATCTGGGACTTAGCACAGATACGCAGTATTTT
CDR3 protein: CASSLYLGLSTDTQYF
J gene: TRBJ2-3
V gene: TRBV7-9
D gene: NA
CDR3 length: 16
clone size: few

CDR3 DNA: TGCAGTGCCTCGCAAGCGAACTCCTACAATGAGCAGTTCTTC
CDR3 protein: CSASQANSYNEQFF
J gene: TRBJ2-1
V gene: TRBV20-1
D gene: NA
CDR3 length: 14
clone size: NA

CDR3 DNA: TGTGCCACCTCTAGCGGGGGGAACTACAATGAGCAGTTCTTC
CDR3 protein: CATSSGGNYNEQFF
J gene: TRBJ2-1
V gene: TRBV24-1
D gene: TRBD2
CDR3 length: 14
clone size: many